This T cell receptor beta chain emerged from a study of shared clonotypes between healthy human individuals. About the study: There were three CD4 naive, three CD4 memory, two CD8 naive and one CD8 memory plates per donor.

CDR1 SNHLY and CDR2 FYNNEI come from the germline V gene. V was clipped by 0 bases and J by 4 bases, with 9 bases between them. The CDR3 covers 15 residues. To make CD8 memory, CD45RO+ cells were put together with CCR7-negative CD45RA+ TemRA cells. Data came from immunoSEQ multiplex PCR; TCRdb stores just in-frame clones and leaves some out. Among around 320,000 clones listed, around 86% were seen once. Study-wide results and limits: When compared with the clonotypes that were shared by all four sorted-subset donors, the non-shared clonotypes turned out to have lower generation probabilities. Richness estimates generally favored naive over memory subsets.

On this clone itself: Its antigen is currently unknown.

The chain combines TRBV2 with TRBJ2-2; D unresolved. The clonotype comes from a man aged 18 to 29 in good health. Sequenced input: memory CD8+ T cells sorted from blood. Subset noted: CD45RO+ cells pooled with CCR7-negative TemRA cells. In DNA, the CDR3 is TGTGCCAGCAGTGAAGCGGCGATGGCCACCGGGGAGCTGTTTTTT. Translation: CASSEAAMATGELFF. The whole variable domain, filled in from reference TRBV2 and TRBJ2-2, reads EPEVTQTPSHQVTQMGQEVILRCVPISNHLYFYWYRQILGQKVEFLVSFYNNEISEKSEIFDDQFSVERPDGSNFTLKIRSTKLEDSAMYFCASSEAAMATGELFFGEGSRLTVL.